Presented here are 15 T cell receptor beta chains from one specimen sequenced in a study of T cells after yellow fever vaccination. TCRdb passed the 5' RACE reads through MiXCR, listing each CDR3 protein once. The top ten hold 15% to 20% of the sample, which has fewer than 650,000 distinct CDR3 sequences, about a fifth seen once. Sequenced here: PBMCs, sampled 20 to 25 days after the first yellow fever vaccination. The receptors were gathered from a man between 18 and 29 years old who received the YFV17D yellow fever vaccine.

The sample holds many counts of this clonotype. The chain links TRBV7-2 to TRBJ1-3; D gene uncertain. Trimming removed 3 bases at V and 4 bases at J, with 4 bases between. The CDR3 loop spans 12 amino acids. Germline lookup yields CDR1 SGHTA and CDR2 FQGNSA. CDR3 coding DNA: TGTGCCAGCAGCTTGATAGGAAACACCATATATTTT. This encodes CASSLIGNTIYF.

This chain links TRBV7-9 with TRBJ2-7; no definite D call. This CDR3 region has 16 residues. V was clipped by 1 base and J by 0 bases, with 13 bases between them. Germline V gene data show CDR1 as SEHNR and CDR2 as FQNEAQ (reference sequence). CDR3 sequence reads: CASSLGLLRTSYEQYV. The CDR3 nucleotides are TGTGCCAGCAGCTTAGGCTTGTTGAGGACCTCCTACGAGCAGTACGTC.

The chain couples TRBV6-5 to TRBJ1-1; D ambiguous. Germline V gene sequence: CDR1 MNHEY, CDR2 SVGAGI. The CDR3 runs to 17 residues. Trimming removed 0 bases from V and 1 base from J, with 15 bases in between. The CDR3 region has the DNA TGTGCCAGCAGTTACTCGAACACAAGGCTTACGAACACTGAAGCTTTCTTT. Encoded protein: CASSYSNTRLTNTEAFF.

This clonotype was picked up a small number of times. This rearrangement joins TRBV5-1 to TRBJ1-1; the D is unclear. Trimming cost V 1 base and J 3 bases, with 7 bases left between them. This CDR3 is 13 amino acids long. Germline CDR1 and CDR2: SGHRS and YFSETQ. The CDR3 DNA reads as TGCGCCAGCAGCTTGTTTGAGCACACTGAAGCTTTCTTT. Its protein is CASSLFEHTEAFF. The full variable domain, completed using reference TRBV5-1 and TRBJ1-1, is KAGVTQTPRYLIKTRGQQVTLSCSPISGHRSVSWYQQTPGQGLQFLFEYFSETQRNKGNFPGRFSGRQFSNSRSEMNVSTLELGDSALYLCASSLFEHTEAFFGQGTRLTVV.

This clonotype was counted between two and nine times. This sequence joins TRBV4-2 and TRBJ2-5; 8 positions match TRBD1. J was trimmed by 3 bases and V by 3 bases; bases with no gene match: 9. Germline CDR1 LGHNA, CDR2 YNFKEQ. The CDR3 sequence is 16 residues long. The CDR3 reads CASSQRTGGHEETQYF. CDR3 in DNA: TGTGCCAGCAGCCAGAGAACAGGGGGACATGAAGAGACCCAGTACTTC.

The chain joins TRBV20-1 to TRBJ2-7, with 7 nucleotides matching TRBD1. Germline V gene sequence: CDR1 DFQATT, CDR2 SNEGSKA (reference sequence). The CDR3 length is 12 residues. V was pared by 6 bases and J by 6 bases, with 8 bases of the junction left unmatched. CDR3 region: CSAPGDSGEQYF. In nucleotides, the CDR3 is TGCAGTGCCCCCGGGGACAGTGGCGAGCAGTACTTC.

V is TRBV6-5 and J is TRBJ2-1; no clear D gene. There are 12 residues in the CDR3. Germline V lookup: CDR1 MNHEY, CDR2 SVGAGI. Trimming stripped 6 bases from V and 6 bases from J, with 9 bases between. The CDR3 loop is CASRADSNEQFF. CDR3 DNA sequence: TGTGCCAGCAGAGCTGATAGCAATGAGCAGTTCTTC.

This clonotype appeared many times. The chain links TRBV5-1 to TRBJ2-3; tentative D call: TRBD2 (5 bases). CDR1 is SGHRS and CDR2 is YFSETQ in the germline V gene. The CDR3 is made up of 14 amino acids. V lost 3 bases and J lost 2, with 10 bases in between. CDR3 sequence (DNA): TGCGCCAGCAGCTGGACTCCTGTCACAGATACGCAGTATTTT. This encodes CASSWTPVTDTQYF.

This clonotype was seen more than once but under ten times. This chain's CDR3 is CATSRENRGQDEQFF. CDR3 sequence (DNA): TGTGCCACCAGCAGAGAGAACAGGGGGCAAGATGAGCAGTTCTTC. The chain employs TRBV15 and TRBJ2-1; 9 bases are shared with TRBD1. Trimming cost V 0 bases and J 8 bases; bases outside gene matches: 5. From germline, CDR1 is LNHNV and CDR2 YYDKDF (reference sequence). The CDR3 extends over 15 amino acids.

This clonotype was seen more than once but under ten times. The gene calls are TRBV11-3 and TRBJ2-3, with 8 nucleotides matching TRBD1. Germline CDR1 reads SGHNT; CDR2 reads YENEEA. V shed 5 bases, J shed 6 bases, and the junction held 10 bases outside the gene matches. The CDR3 covers 15 residues. The CDR3 loop reads CASSPGGLRSDTQYF. The CDR3 DNA sequence: TGTGCCAGCAGCCCAGGGGGCCTGCGGTCTGATACGCAGTATTTT.

The V and J genes are TRBV7-9 and TRBJ2-2, with TRBD1 matching 11 bases. This CDR3 has 16 residues. Germline V lookup: CDR1 SEHNR, CDR2 FQNEAQ (reference sequence). V gave up 5 bases and J gave up 7 bases; unmatched junction bases: 9. The CDR3 is CASSEGQGAIGGELFF. CDR3 in DNA: TGTGCCAGCAGCGAAGGACAGGGGGCTATTGGCGGGGAGCTGTTTTTT.

This clonotype was seen more than once but under ten times. This chain uses TRBV7-9 with TRBJ1-2; D is undetermined. Germline V gene data show CDR1 as SEHNR and CDR2 as FQNEAQ (reference sequence). The CDR3 runs 13 residues. Trimming cost V 5 bases and J 2 bases, with 9 bases left between them. The CDR3, as DNA: TGTGCCAGCAGCGCCCAGACAAACTATGGCTACACCTTC. Its translation: CASSAQTNYGYTF. The variable domain in full, with the rest retrieved from reference TRBV7-9 and TRBJ1-2, is DTGVSQNPRHKITKRGQNVTFRCDPISEHNRLYWYRQTLGQGPEFLTYFQNEAQLEKSRLLSDRFSAERPKGSFSTLEIQRTEQGDSAMYLCASSAQTNYGYTFGSGTRLTVV.

The chain is built from TRBV7-2 and TRBJ2-7, with 11 bases identical to TRBD2. The ends lost 5 bases at V and 4 bases at J; junction bases unmatched: 7. The length of the CDR3 is 15 residues. Per the germline V gene, CDR1 is SGHTA and CDR2 is FQGNSA. The CDR3 nucleotides are TGTGCCAGCAGCGAGTATAGCGGGGGGGCGTACGAGCAGTACGTC. This gives the protein CASSEYSGGAYEQYV.

V gene TRBV12-3 or TRBV12-4 combines with J gene TRBJ1-1, with D hard to call. Trimming cost V 8 bases and J 5 bases, with 6 bases left between them. CDR3 length equals 10 residues. The CDR3 bases are TGTGCCAGCGGGCGGACTGAAGCTTTCTTT. The encoded protein is CASGRTEAFF.

This clonotype has just a few counts. The chain recombines TRBV29-1 with TRBJ2-3, with D unresolved. This CDR3 contains 12 residues. Germline CDR1 SQVTM, CDR2 ANQGSEA. Trimming took 4 bases from V and 2 from J, leaving 7 bases between them. CDR3 sequence (DNA): TGCAGCGTTGTCGCCTCCACAGATACGCAGTATTTT. The encoded protein is CSVVASTDTQYF.